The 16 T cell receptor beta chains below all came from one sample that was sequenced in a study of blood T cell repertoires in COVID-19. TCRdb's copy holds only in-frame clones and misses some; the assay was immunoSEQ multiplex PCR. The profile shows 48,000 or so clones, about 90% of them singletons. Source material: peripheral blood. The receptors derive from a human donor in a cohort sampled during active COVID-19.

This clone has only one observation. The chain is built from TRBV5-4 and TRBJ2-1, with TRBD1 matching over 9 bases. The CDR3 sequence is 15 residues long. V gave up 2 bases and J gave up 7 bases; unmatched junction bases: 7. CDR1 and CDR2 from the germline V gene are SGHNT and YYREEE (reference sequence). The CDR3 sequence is CASSFAGQGGNEQFF. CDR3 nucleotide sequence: TGTGCCAGCAGCTTTGCGGGACAGGGAGGTAATGAGCAGTTCTTC.

CDR3 bases: TGTGCCAGCAGCCAGGACCTAACGGGAGAAGTCTACGAGCAGTACTTC. It encodes CASSQDLTGEVYEQYF. The genes are TRBV4-2 and TRBJ2-7, with D perhaps TRBD2 (6 bases). The CDR3 is 16 residues long. The germline gives CDR1 LGHNA, CDR2 YNFKEQ. The V end was cut by 3 bases, the J end by 3 bases, with 18 bases between.

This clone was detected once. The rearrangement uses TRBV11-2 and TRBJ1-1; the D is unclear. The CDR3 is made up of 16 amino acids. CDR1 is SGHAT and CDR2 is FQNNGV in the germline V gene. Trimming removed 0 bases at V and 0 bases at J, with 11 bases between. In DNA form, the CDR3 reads TGTGCCAGCAGCTTAGATGGAGCCGCCATGAACACTGAAGCTTTCTTT. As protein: CASSLDGAAMNTEAFF.

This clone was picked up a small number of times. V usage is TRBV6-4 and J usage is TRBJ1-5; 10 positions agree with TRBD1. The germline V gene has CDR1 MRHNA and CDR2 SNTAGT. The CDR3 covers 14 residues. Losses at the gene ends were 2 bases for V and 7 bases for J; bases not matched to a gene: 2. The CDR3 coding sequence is TGTGCCAGCAGTGACCGGGACAGGGGACAGCCCCAGCATTTT. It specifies CASSDRDRGQPQHF.

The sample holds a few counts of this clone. The DNA of the CDR3 is TGTGCCAGCAACCCCGGGAGATCTGGAAACACCATATATTTT. Translation gives CASNPGRSGNTIYF. V and J are TRBV21-1 and TRBJ1-3. TRBV21-1 is a pseudogene locus. The CDR3 runs 14 residues.

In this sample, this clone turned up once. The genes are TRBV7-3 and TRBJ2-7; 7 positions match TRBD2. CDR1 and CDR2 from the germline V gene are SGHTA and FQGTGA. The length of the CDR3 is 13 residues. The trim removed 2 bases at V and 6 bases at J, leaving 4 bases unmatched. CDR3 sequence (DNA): TGTGCCAGCAGCTTAGGCAGGGAGGGCGAGCAGTACTTC. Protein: CASSLGREGEQYF.

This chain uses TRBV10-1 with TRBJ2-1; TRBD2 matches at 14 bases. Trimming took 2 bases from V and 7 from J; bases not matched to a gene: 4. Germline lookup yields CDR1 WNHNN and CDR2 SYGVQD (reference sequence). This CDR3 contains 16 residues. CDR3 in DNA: TGCGCCAGCAGTGAGGAGGGACTAGCGGGAGTGAATGAGCAGTTCTTC. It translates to CASSEEGLAGVNEQFF.

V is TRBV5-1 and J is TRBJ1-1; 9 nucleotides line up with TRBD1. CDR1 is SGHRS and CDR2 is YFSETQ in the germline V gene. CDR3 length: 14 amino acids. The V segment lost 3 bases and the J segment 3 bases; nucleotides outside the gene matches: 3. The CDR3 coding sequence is TGCGCCAGCAGCTCCGGACAGGGGTACACTGAAGCTTTCTTT. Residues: CASSSGQGYTEAFF.

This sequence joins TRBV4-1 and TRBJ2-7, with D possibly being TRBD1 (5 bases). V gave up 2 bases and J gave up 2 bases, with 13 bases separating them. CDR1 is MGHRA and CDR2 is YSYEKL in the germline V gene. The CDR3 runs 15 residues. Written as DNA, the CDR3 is TGCGCCAGCAGCCAAATGTCAGGACACACCTACGAGCAGTACTTC. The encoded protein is CASSQMSGHTYEQYF.

The CDR3 sequence: CASSEGVAGVHEQFF. The CDR3 DNA follows: TGCGCCAGCAGTGAAGGGGTAGCGGGCGTCCATGAGCAGTTCTTC. The chain combines TRBV10-1 with TRBJ2-1; 7 bases are shared with TRBD2. Germline V gene data show CDR1 as WNHNN and CDR2 as SYGVQD (reference sequence). This CDR3 spans 15 amino acids. The junction had 10 bases not matched to a gene; V was cut back by 3 bases and J by 8 bases.

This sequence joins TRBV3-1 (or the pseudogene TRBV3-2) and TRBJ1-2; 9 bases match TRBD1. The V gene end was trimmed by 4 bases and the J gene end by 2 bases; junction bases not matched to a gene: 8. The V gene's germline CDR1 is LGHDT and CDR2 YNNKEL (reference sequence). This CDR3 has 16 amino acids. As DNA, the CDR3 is TGTGCCAGCAGCCCGATAGGGACAGGGAAGAACTATGGCTACACCTTC. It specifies CASSPIGTGKNYGYTF.

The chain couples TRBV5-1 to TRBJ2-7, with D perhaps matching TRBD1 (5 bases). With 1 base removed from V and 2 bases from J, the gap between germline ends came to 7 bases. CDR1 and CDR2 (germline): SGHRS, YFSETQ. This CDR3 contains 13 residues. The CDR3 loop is CASSLSGTYEQYF. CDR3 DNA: TGCGCCAGCAGCTTGTCAGGGACCTACGAGCAGTACTTC.

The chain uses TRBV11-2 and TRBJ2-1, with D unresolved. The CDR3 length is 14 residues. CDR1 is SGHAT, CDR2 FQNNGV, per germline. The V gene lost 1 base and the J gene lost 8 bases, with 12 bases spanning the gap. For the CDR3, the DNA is TGTGCCAGCAGCTTAGTAGTCTTGGGCGATGAGCAGTTCTTC. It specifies CASSLVVLGDEQFF.

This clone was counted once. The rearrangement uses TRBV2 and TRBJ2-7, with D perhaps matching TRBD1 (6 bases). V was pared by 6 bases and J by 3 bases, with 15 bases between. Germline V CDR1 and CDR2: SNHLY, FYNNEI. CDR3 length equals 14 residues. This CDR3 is CASRVGTNDYEQYF. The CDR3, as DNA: TGTGCCAGCAGGGTCGGGACAAATGACTACGAGCAGTACTTC.

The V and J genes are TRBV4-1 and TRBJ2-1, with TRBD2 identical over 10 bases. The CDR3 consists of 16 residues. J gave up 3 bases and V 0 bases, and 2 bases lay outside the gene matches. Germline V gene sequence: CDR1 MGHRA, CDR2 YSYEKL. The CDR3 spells CASSQEGTSVYNEQFF. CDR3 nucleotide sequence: TGCGCCAGCAGCCAAGAAGGGACTAGCGTCTACAATGAGCAGTTCTTC.

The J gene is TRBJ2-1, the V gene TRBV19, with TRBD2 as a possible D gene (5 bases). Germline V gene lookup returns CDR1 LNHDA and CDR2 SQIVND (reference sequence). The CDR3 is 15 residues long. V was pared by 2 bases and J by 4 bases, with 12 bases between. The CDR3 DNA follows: TGTGCCAGTAGTATATCCAGCGGACCTTACAATGAGCAGTTCTTC. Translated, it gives CASSISSGPYNEQFF.